Following are 10 T cell receptor beta chains from one sample sequenced in a study of siplizumab effects on memory and regulatory T cells. Assay: immunoSEQ multiplex PCR; the TCRdb copy retains only in-frame clones and omits some. The sample yields fewer than 60,000 clones, 93% seen once. The sample was CD8+ T cells sorted from blood. The origin of the receptors is a human donor in good health.

This chain uses TRBV9 with TRBJ2-1; 9 bases match TRBD2. V lost 4 bases to trimming and J lost 8 bases; unmatched junction nucleotides: 7. CDR3 length equals 14 residues. The germline V gene encodes CDR1 SGDLS and CDR2 YYNGEE. This CDR3 reads CASSNSGSVDEQFF. The CDR3 DNA is TGTGCCAGCAGCAATAGCGGGAGTGTGGATGAGCAGTTCTTC. The variable domain in full, completed from reference TRBV9 and TRBJ2-1, reads DSGVTQTPKHLITATGQRVTLRCSPRSGDLSVYWYQQSLDQGLQFLIQYYNGEERAKGNILERFSAQQFPDLHSELNLSSLELGDSALYFCASSNSGSVDEQFFGPGTRLTVL.

This clone showed up just once. This chain joins TRBV2 and TRBJ2-2, with D perhaps TRBD1 or TRBD2 (6 bases each). Germline lookup yields CDR1 SNHLY and CDR2 FYNNEI. This CDR3 contains 12 residues. The germline V and J ends were trimmed by 8 bases and 5 bases, with 9 bases remaining between them. The CDR3 region has the DNA TGTGCCAGCGAGGGGGGAACCGGGGAGCTGTTTTTT. Its translation: CASEGGTGELFF.

This rearrangement joins TRBV18 to TRBJ2-1, with D uncertain. The V and J ends lost 3 bases and 3 bases respectively, with 15 bases between them. Germline CDR1 is KGHSH and CDR2 is LQKENI. This CDR3 is built from 16 residues. The CDR3 loop reads CASSPTIRTVYNEQFF. As DNA, the CDR3 is TGTGCCAGCTCACCGACAATCAGAACGGTCTACAATGAGCAGTTCTTC.

The rearrangement joins TRBV10-1 to TRBJ2-7; the D is unclear. Germline values: CDR1 WNHNN, CDR2 SYGVQD (reference sequence). V lost 0 bases and J lost 3, with 12 bases in between. The CDR3 covers 15 residues. CDR3 sequence reads: CASSESGGPGYEQYF. The DNA of the CDR3 is TGCGCCAGCAGTGAGTCGGGCGGTCCTGGCTACGAGCAGTACTTC.

The gene calls are TRBV23-1 and TRBJ1-5, with 7 bases identical to TRBD1. TRBV23-1 falls under the ORF class, with uncertain function. J lost 5 bases, V lost 7 bases, and 11 bases had no gene match. The CDR3 is made up of 15 amino acids. The CDR3 DNA is TGCGCCAGCATTGAATGGAGGGGGCACTATCAGCCCCAGCATTTT. Protein: CASIEWRGHYQPQHF.

V usage is TRBV2 and J usage is TRBJ2-7; tentative D call: TRBD1 (6 bases). The CDR3 spans 14 residues. In germline, CDR1 is SNHLY, CDR2 FYNNEI. The V gene lost 5 bases and the J gene lost 1 base, with 12 bases spanning the gap. CDR3 nucleotide sequence: TGTGCCAGCAGTCTGGGGCAGGGGTCCTACGAGCAGTACTTC. Its translation is CASSLGQGSYEQYF.

The V call is TRBV5-1, the J call TRBJ2-5; D tentatively fits TRBD1 or TRBD2 (5 bases each). The CDR3 is 11 residues long. Between the trimmed V and J ends, which lost 4 bases and 4 bases, there was a span of 5 bases. From germline, CDR1 is SGHRS and CDR2 YFSETQ. The CDR3: CASSGGETQYF. The CDR3 DNA follows: TGCGCCAGCAGCGGGGGAGAGACCCAGTACTTC.

The V and J genes are TRBV6-1 and TRBJ1-1; D is unclear. Deletions cut 1 base from V and 12 bases from J, with 9 bases between. The CDR3 is made up of 11 amino acids. In germline, CDR1 is MNHNS, CDR2 SASEGT. The CDR3 protein is CASSEDWLPFF. For the CDR3, the DNA is TGTGCCAGCAGTGAAGATTGGTTACCTTTCTTT.

The chain combines TRBV19 with TRBJ2-7; 10 bases agree with TRBD1. This CDR3 has 14 residues. J lost 2 bases, V lost 7 bases, and 5 bases had no gene match. CDR1 LNHDA and CDR2 SQIVND come from the germline V gene (reference sequence). The CDR3 coding sequence is TGTGCCAGTAAGCCGGGACAGGGGACCTACGAGCAGTACTTC. Its translation: CASKPGQGTYEQYF.

This clone has a handful of counts. This chain connects TRBV6-1 to TRBJ2-2; TRBD1 or TRBD2 may be the D gene (5 bases each). This CDR3 has 13 amino acids. The V end was cut by 6 bases, the J end by 5 bases, with 10 bases between. Germline V lookup: CDR1 MNHNS, CDR2 SASEGT. The CDR3 sequence: CASSWDETGELFF. CDR3 DNA sequence: TGTGCCAGCAGCTGGGACGAGACCGGGGAGCTGTTTTTT.